One and the same sample provided the 21 T cell receptor beta chains below, sequenced in a study of CD8 T cells in ankylosing spondylitis. TCRdb analysed the 5' RACE reads with MiXCR anew, one entry per CDR3 protein. Here the sample spans 130,000 to 150,000 distinct CDR3 sequences, roughly 8% being singletons. The sample consisted of synovial fluid, either unsorted or a sorted T cell fraction (not recorded which). Receptors originate from a male donor with ankylosing spondylitis.

The V gene is TRBV7-3, the J gene TRBJ2-1, with 8 positions matching TRBD2. V lost 0 bases, J lost 8 bases, and 9 bases stayed unmatched. CDR3 length: 16 amino acids. The germline CDR1 and CDR2 sequences are SGHTA and FQGTGA. The CDR3 DNA follows: TGTGCCAGCAGCTTAACTCACTCGGGGGGGAGGCATGAGCAGTTCTTC. Amino acid sequence: CASSLTHSGGRHEQFF.

This chain joins TRBV27 and TRBJ1-2, with a weak D call TRBD1 (6 bases). V lost 4 bases, J lost 1 base, and 10 bases lay in between. The CDR3 runs 14 residues. CDR1 and CDR2 from the germline V gene are MNHEY and SMNVEV (reference sequence). DNA of the CDR3: TGTGCCAGCAGTTCCCTGGACAGTAACTATGGCTACACCTTC. It codes for CASSSLDSNYGYTF.

V and J are TRBV6-5 and TRBJ1-2; D is unclear. CDR3 size: 14 residues. Germline CDR1 reads MNHEY; CDR2 reads SVGAGI. Trimming stripped 3 bases from V and 6 bases from J, with 14 bases between. The CDR3 nucleotides read TGTGCCAGCAGTTATGGGGTTTTAACGGATGGCTACACCTTC. Encoded protein: CASSYGVLTDGYTF.

In this sample, this clonotype turned up a few times. CDR3 sequence: CSGLGGKRMNEQFF. The CDR3 nucleotides are TGCAGCGGACTCGGGGGGAAAAGAATGAATGAGCAGTTCTTC. V and J are TRBV29-1 and TRBJ2-1; TRBD2 matches 7 bases. Germline-derived CDR1 and CDR2 are SQVTM and ANQGSEA. The CDR3 consists of 14 residues. V trimming: 7 bases; J trimming: 7 bases; junction bases outside the gene matches: 13.

This clonotype was recorded at least ten times. The V and J genes are TRBV9 and TRBJ2-1; 9 bases align to TRBD2. Germline V lookup: CDR1 SGDLS, CDR2 YYNGEE. V lost 4 bases, J lost 8 bases, and 10 bases stayed unmatched. CDR3 length: 15 residues. CDR3 protein: CASSQGRGGLYEQFF. CDR3 nucleotide sequence: TGTGCCAGCAGCCAAGGGCGGGGGGGCCTGTATGAGCAGTTCTTC.

This clonotype was detected many times. The chain employs TRBV7-6 and TRBJ1-5; 7 nucleotides agree with TRBD1. The CDR3 extends over 17 amino acids. V lost 1 base and J lost 0; bases outside the gene matches: 6. Germline CDR1 reads SGHVS; CDR2 reads FNYEAQ. The CDR3 nucleotides are TGTGCCAGCAGCTTAGATCAGGGGGGGTATAGCAATCAGCCCCAGCATTTT. Translation gives CASSLDQGGYSNQPQHF.

The V and J genes are TRBV20-1 and TRBJ2-5, with 9 nucleotides matching TRBD2. The CDR3 contains 14 residues. The germline gives CDR1 DFQATT, CDR2 SNEGSKA (reference sequence). V was clipped by 0 bases and J by 5 bases; unmatched bases: 4. CDR3 nucleotide sequence: TGCAGTGCTAGAGATCCAGCGGGGGGTGAGACCCAGTACTTC. It encodes CSARDPAGGETQYF.

The chain uses TRBV28 and TRBJ2-6; D might be TRBD1 (6 bases). V dropped 7 bases and J dropped 4 bases, with 17 bases sitting between them. Germline CDR1 is MDHEN and CDR2 is SYDVKM. This CDR3 is 16 amino acids long. The CDR3 is CASIMGALSGANVLTF. In DNA, the CDR3 is TGTGCCAGCATCATGGGGGCCTTATCCGGGGCCAACGTCCTGACTTTC. Full variable domain (missing parts from reference TRBV28 and TRBJ2-6): DVKVTQSSRYLVKRTGEKVFLECVQDMDHENMFWYRQDPGLGLRLIYFSYDVKMKEKGDIPEGYSVSREKKERFSLILESASTNQTSMYLCASIMGALSGANVLTFGAGSRLTVL.

This clonotype occurred a few times. The genes are TRBV5-1 and TRBJ2-3, with D tentatively TRBD1 or TRBD2 (6 bases each). The V gene's germline CDR1 is SGHRS and CDR2 YFSETQ. Between the trimmed V and J ends, which lost 0 bases and 1 base, there was a span of 15 bases. CDR3 length equals 17 residues. The CDR3 loop is CASSLDQGGLGTDTQYF. The CDR3 DNA follows: TGCGCCAGCAGCTTGGACCAAGGGGGACTGGGCACAGATACGCAGTATTTT.

This clonotype occurred a few times. The V gene is TRBV20-1, the J gene TRBJ2-1; tentatively, D is TRBD2 (5 bases). Germline assignment: CDR1 DFQATT and CDR2 SNEGSKA (reference sequence). The V gene lost 5 bases and the J gene lost 8 bases, with 19 bases spanning the gap. This CDR3 is built from 14 residues. The DNA for the CDR3 is TGCAGTGCTGCAGTCGTGGGAGTTCGGTATGAGCAGTTCTTC. Amino acid sequence: CSAAVVGVRYEQFF.

This clonotype was observed at least ten times. V gene TRBV5-1 combines with J gene TRBJ2-7; D remains ambiguous. Trimming took off 2 bases at V and 6 bases at J, with 9 bases between the two ends. The CDR3 extends over 12 amino acids. Germline V CDR1 and CDR2: SGHRS, YFSETQ. The CDR3, as DNA: TGCGCCAGCAGCTTCTATTCTTCCGAGCAGTACTTC. Its translation is CASSFYSSEQYF.

The chain recombines TRBV20-1 with TRBJ2-3; TRBD2 agrees at 8 bases. Unmatched junction bases numbered 7, after V lost 5 bases and J lost 9 bases. Germline V lookup: CDR1 DFQATT, CDR2 SNEGSKA (reference sequence). The CDR3 is made up of 12 amino acids. The CDR3: CSAGGLGGTQYF. CDR3 coding DNA: TGCAGTGCTGGGGGACTAGGAGGGACGCAGTATTTT.

Many counts were recorded for this clonotype. This chain joins TRBV20-1 and TRBJ2-7; TRBD2 matches at 11 bases. This CDR3 has 13 residues. V lost 3 bases and J lost 3; bases outside the gene matches: 1. Germline V CDR1 and CDR2: DFQATT, SNEGSKA (reference sequence). CDR3 sequence: CSARTSGNYEQYF. CDR3 bases: TGCAGTGCTAGGACTAGCGGGAACTACGAGCAGTACTTC.

This clonotype came up a few times. The chain recombines TRBV4-2 with TRBJ2-2; D might be TRBD1 (5 bases). Germline V gene lookup returns CDR1 LGHNA and CDR2 YNFKEQ. V was clipped by 0 bases and J by 2 bases, with 13 bases between them. The CDR3 has 17 amino acids. The CDR3 bases are TGTGCCAGCAGCCAAGATCGAGGAGACAGAAACACCGGGGAGCTGTTTTTT. This encodes CASSQDRGDRNTGELFF.

The CDR3: CSVEDAGPQYF. The DNA for the CDR3 is TGCAGCGTTGAAGACGCGGGACCGCAGTATTTT. V and J are TRBV29-1 and TRBJ2-3, with a weak D call TRBD2 (6 bases). This CDR3 region has 11 residues. CDR1 is SQVTM, CDR2 ANQGSEA, per germline. V lost 0 bases, J lost 10 bases, and 8 bases lay in between.

This clonotype was counted a few times. The chain employs TRBV7-8 and TRBJ2-7; maybe TRBD1 (6 bases). Trimming removed 1 base from V and 6 bases from J, with 10 bases in between. Germline CDR1 is SGHVS and CDR2 is FQNEAQ. CDR3 length equals 13 residues. The CDR3 protein is CASSLVSGVEQYF. The CDR3, as DNA: TGTGCCAGCAGCTTAGTTTCAGGGGTCGAGCAGTACTTC.

The genes are TRBV19 and TRBJ2-7; possibly TRBD1 or TRBD2 for D (5 bases each). The CDR3 is 16 residues long. Germline CDR1 reads LNHDA; CDR2 reads SQIVND (reference sequence). The V end was cut by 6 bases, the J end by 0 bases, with 18 bases between. CDR3 bases: TGTGCCAGTAGCCACTTGGGGACCTACAGCTCCTACGAGCAGTACTTC. It is translated as CASSHLGTYSSYEQYF.

This clonotype was recorded many times. The rearrangement uses TRBV5-6 and TRBJ1-2; D gene unclear. V was pared by 3 bases and J by 4 bases, with 13 bases between. The CDR3 has 14 amino acids. CDR1 is SGHDT, CDR2 YYEEEE, per germline. The CDR3 reads CASSSGPGSYGYTF. The CDR3 nucleotides are TGTGCCAGCAGCTCGGGTCCCGGGAGCTATGGCTACACCTTC.

This clonotype has ten or more counts. The V gene is TRBV7-2, the J gene TRBJ2-7; tentatively, D is TRBD1 (6 bases). V gave up 5 bases and J gave up 3 bases, with 17 bases separating them. CDR3 length equals 15 residues. Germline V gene lookup returns CDR1 SGHTA and CDR2 FQGNSA. CDR3 in DNA: TGTGCCAGCAGCCCAAGGGGGAGTTTTAACTACGAGCAGTACTTC. This encodes CASSPRGSFNYEQYF.

The chain carries TRBV20-1 and TRBJ2-5; D unresolved. Trimming took 6 bases from V and 1 from J, leaving 18 bases between them. The CDR3 has 15 residues. Germline V gives CDR1 DFQATT, CDR2 SNEGSKA (reference sequence). This CDR3 reads CSAPPASLFQETQYF. The CDR3 DNA sequence: TGCAGTGCCCCCCCTGCTTCCTTATTCCAAGAGACCCAGTACTTC.

This clonotype was detected ten times or more. The rearrangement joins TRBV3-1 to TRBJ1-6, with D possibly matching TRBD1 (5 bases). This CDR3 contains 16 residues. Per germline, CDR1 LGHDT and CDR2 YNNKEL (reference sequence). The germline V and J ends were trimmed by 3 bases and 6 bases, with 15 bases remaining between them. The CDR3 loop reads CASSQGEAPVNSPLHF. DNA for the CDR3: TGTGCCAGCAGCCAGGGGGAGGCGCCCGTTAATTCACCCCTCCACTTT.